Shown below are 15 T cell receptor beta chains from a single sample sequenced in a study of T cells in Graves' hyperthyroidism and ophthalmopathy. Authors of the study amplified TCR beta CDR3 regions from RNA transcripts. During a first-round RT-PCR of the TCR CDR3, the HTBI primer set was used. TCRdb redid the calling of the multiplex PCR reads with MiXCR, one entry per CDR3 protein. This sample has 150,000 to 200,000 distinct CDR3 sequences, with 15% to 20% found just once. Sample: blood. These receptors came from a woman between 50 and 59 years old with Graves' hyperthyroidism.

Many counts were recorded for this clonotype. The chain has TRBV6-1 and TRBJ2-3; 7 nucleotides align to TRBD2. V lost 3 bases to trimming and J lost 1 base; unmatched junction nucleotides: 7. Per germline, CDR1 MNHNS and CDR2 SASEGT. CDR3 length: 16 amino acids. The CDR3 DNA is TGTGCCAGCAGTGATCCCTCCCTAGCGGGCACAGATACGCAGTATTTT. Residues: CASSDPSLAGTDTQYF.

In its sample, this clonotype was seen many times. This chain joins TRBV27 and TRBJ2-7; 10 nucleotides agree with TRBD2. The CDR3 consists of 14 residues. The junction had 4 bases not matched to a gene; V was cut back by 2 bases and J by 6 bases. The germline V gene has CDR1 MNHEY and CDR2 SMNVEV (reference sequence). The CDR3 nucleotides are TGTGCCAGCAGTTTACCTAGCGGGGGTGGCGAGCAGTACTTC. As protein: CASSLPSGGGEQYF.

This chain connects TRBV11-2 to TRBJ2-3; the D call may be TRBD1 or TRBD2 (5 bases each). Germline V gene lookup returns CDR1 SGHAT and CDR2 FQNNGV. With 1 base removed from V and 4 bases from J, the gap between germline ends came to 9 bases. The CDR3 runs 14 residues. CDR3 nucleotides: TGTGCCAGCAGCTTAGTGGGGACGGCAGATACGCAGTATTTT. Translating gives CASSLVGTADTQYF.

This clonotype came up a few times. This sequence joins TRBV18 and TRBJ1-1; D gene ambiguous. Germline CDR1 is KGHSH and CDR2 is LQKENI. Trimming removed 1 base from V and 2 bases from J, with 11 bases in between. This CDR3 comprises 15 residues. CDR3 DNA: TGTGCCAGCTCACCACGATCACAAAGAAACACTGAAGCTTTCTTT. Protein sequence: CASSPRSQRNTEAFF.

J is TRBJ2-6 and V is TRBV13; a weak D match, TRBD2 (5 bases). V lost 5 bases and J lost 0, with 17 bases in between. CDR1 is PRHDT, CDR2 FYEKMQ, per germline (reference sequence). The CDR3 is 18 residues long. The CDR3 DNA sequence: TGTGCCAGCAGCACGCCCCTCACGGGGAGCTCTGGGGCCAACGTCCTGACTTTC. It specifies CASSTPLTGSSGANVLTF.

This clonotype came up many times. The genes are TRBV7-6 and TRBJ1-1, with D possibly matching TRBD1 (5 bases). Trimming took 4 bases from V and 7 from J, leaving 10 bases between them. Germline CDR1 SGHVS, CDR2 FNYEAQ. This CDR3 spans 12 amino acids. The DNA of the CDR3 is TGTGCCAGCAGCTCTCTAGACAGTGAAGCTTTCTTT. Translation gives CASSSLDSEAFF.

This clonotype was picked up many times. The chain combines TRBV7-2 with TRBJ2-3; 10 positions agree with TRBD2. CDR3 length: 16 amino acids. J gave up 1 base and V 5 bases, and 6 bases lay outside the gene matches. Germline V gene sequence: CDR1 SGHTA, CDR2 FQGNSA. The CDR3 sequence: CASSAVGTSGTDTQYF. The DNA of the CDR3 is TGTGCCAGCAGCGCAGTTGGGACTAGCGGCACAGATACGCAGTATTTT.

Many counts were recorded for this clonotype. The rearrangement uses TRBV14 and TRBJ2-7; D is ambiguous. Germline V gene data show CDR1 as SGHDN and CDR2 as FVKESK. V was pared by 3 bases and J by 6 bases, with 12 bases between. The CDR3 loop spans 13 amino acids. Written as DNA, the CDR3 is TGTGCCAGCAGCCAGCACCTAGACGGCGAGCAGTACTTC. It yields the protein CASSQHLDGEQYF.

Points on this clonotype: Mismatch with germline at one junction end may stem from a read error. The J gene is TRBJ2-2, the V gene TRBV4-1; 8 bases line up with TRBD2. CDR1 MGHRA and CDR2 YSYEKL come from the germline V gene. The CDR3 has 17 amino acids. CDR3 region: CASSQGRRRGVPGELFF. The CDR3 DNA reads TGCGCCAGCAGTCAAGGAAGAAGGCGGGGGGTGCCCGGGGAGCTGTTTTTT.

This clonotype was seen ten or more times. The chain joins TRBV3-1 to TRBJ1-1; D is ambiguous. The CDR3 is 14 residues long. Germline V CDR1 and CDR2: LGHDT, YNNKEL (reference sequence). With 6 bases removed from V and 0 bases from J, the gap between germline ends came to 11 bases. The CDR3 sequence is CASSRTAMNTEAFF. The DNA of the CDR3 is TGTGCCAGCAGTCGGACTGCGATGAACACTGAAGCTTTCTTT.

This chain uses TRBV9 with TRBJ1-4; 10 nucleotides agree with TRBD1. Trimming at V came to 3 bases and at J to 3 bases, leaving 5 bases not matched to a gene. Germline lookup yields CDR1 SGDLS and CDR2 YYNGEE. The length of the CDR3 is 16 residues. This chain's CDR3 is CASSAGQGSANEKLFF. The CDR3 region has the DNA TGTGCCAGCAGCGCGGGACAGGGGTCGGCTAATGAAAAACTGTTTTTT.

This clonotype was seen only once. The rearrangement joins TRBV7-2 to TRBJ2-7; D is possibly TRBD1 (6 bases). Per germline, CDR1 SGHTA and CDR2 FQGNSA. Trimming took off 1 base at V and 6 bases at J, with 13 bases between the two ends. The CDR3 is 14 residues long. The chain's CDR3 is CASSLVVGALEQYF. The CDR3 region has the DNA TGTGCCAGCAGCTTAGTGGTGGGGGCGCTCGAGCAGTACTTC.

This clonotype occurred many times. The chain joins TRBV9 to TRBJ2-5; perhaps TRBD2 as D (6 bases). The CDR3 covers 15 residues. Per germline, CDR1 SGDLS and CDR2 YYNGEE. V was trimmed by 4 bases and J by 1 base, leaving 14 bases between them. The CDR3 spells CASSPLGGVQETQYF. The DNA for the CDR3 is TGTGCCAGCAGCCCTCTAGGCGGGGTCCAAGAGACCCAGTACTTC.

This clonotype has a count of ten or more. The rearrangement links TRBV7-2 to TRBJ1-5, with D possibly matching TRBD1 (5 bases). Trimming pared 7 bases from V and 4 bases from J, leaving 11 bases between. The germline V gene encodes CDR1 SGHTA and CDR2 FQGNSA. This CDR3 contains 13 residues. The chain's CDR3 is CASKQGLNQPQHF. Here the CDR3 DNA reads TGTGCCAGCAAGCAGGGCCTAAATCAGCCCCAGCATTTT.

The sample holds many counts of this clonotype. Relative to the germline gene, one junction end is altered; a read error may explain this. V gene TRBV5-1 combines with J gene TRBJ1-4, with D perhaps TRBD1 (5 bases). Germline V gene sequence: CDR1 SGHRS, CDR2 YFSETQ. The CDR3 spans 14 residues. The CDR3 spells CASSQGLNNEKLFF. The CDR3 DNA is TGTGCCAGCAGCCAGGGACTGAATAATGAAAAACTGTTTTTT. The variable domain in full, completed from reference TRBV5-1 and TRBJ1-4, reads KAGVTQTPRYLIKTRGQQVTLSCSPISGHRSVSWYQQTPGQGLQFLFEYFSETQRNKGNFPGRFSGRQFSNSRSEMNVSTLELGDSALYLCASSQGLNNEKLFFGSGTQLSVL.